One and the same sample provided the 14 T cell receptor beta chains below, sequenced in a study of CD8 T cells in ankylosing spondylitis. TCRdb used MiXCR to reprocess the 5' RACE reads, holding one entry per CDR3 protein. Of around 220,000 distinct CDR3 sequences listed, approximately 20% were seen once; the top ten hold roughly 43%. The antigens of these receptors remain unknown. Findings of the study overall: A TCR beta motif made of fewer than ten highly homologous variants seemed typical of ankylosing spondylitis blood.

The sequenced sample was blood, either unsorted or a sorted T cell fraction (not recorded which). The receptors stem from a male donor with ankylosing spondylitis.

This clonotype was recorded a few times. For the CDR3, the DNA is TGTGCCAGCAGCTTGGGCGGCGGAATAAGCAATCAGCCCCAGCATTTT. It translates to CASSLGGGISNQPQHF. This rearrangement joins TRBV5-6 to TRBJ1-5; D unclear. The germline CDR1 and CDR2 sequences are SGHDT and YYEEEE. This CDR3 region has 16 residues. Trimming stripped 0 bases from V and 1 base from J, with 11 bases between. Full variable domain (remainder filled in from reference TRBV5-6 and TRBJ1-5): DAGVTQSPTHLIKTRGQQVTLRCSPKSGHDTVSWYQQALGQGPQFIFQYYEEEERQRGNFPDRFSGHQFPNYSSELNVNALLLGDSALYLCASSLGGGISNQPQHFGDGTRLSIL.

This chain connects TRBV29-1 to TRBJ2-7; TRBD1 aligns across 11 bases. CDR1 and CDR2 from the germline V gene are SQVTM and ANQGSEA. The CDR3 is 13 amino acids. The V and J ends lost 5 bases and 2 bases, in that order; junction bases with no gene match: 2. The CDR3 DNA reads as TGCAGCGTTTGGGGACAGGGGGCCTACGAGCAGTACTTC. Translated: CSVWGQGAYEQYF.

This clonotype was recorded a few times. The rearrangement uses TRBV6-5 and TRBJ2-1, with D tentatively TRBD1 (6 bases). V was trimmed by 2 bases and J by 4 bases, leaving 6 bases between them. Germline V gene data show CDR1 as MNHEY and CDR2 as SVGAGI. The CDR3 has 13 amino acids. In DNA form, the CDR3 reads TGTGCCAGCAGTTACGACAGGTACAATGAGCAGTTCTTC. This translates into CASSYDRYNEQFF.

This clonotype appeared once. The rearrangement uses TRBV24-1 and TRBJ2-1, with TRBD1 as a possible D gene (6 bases). In germline, CDR1 is KGHDR, CDR2 SFDVKD. The CDR3 extends over 16 amino acids. V dropped 0 bases and J dropped 9 bases, with 17 bases sitting between them. The CDR3 spells CATSDLPTRLGAEQFF. The CDR3 nucleotides read TGTGCCACCAGTGATTTGCCCACCCGGTTGGGGGCTGAGCAGTTCTTC.

The gene calls are TRBV29-1 and TRBJ2-2; a possible D gene is TRBD1 (5 bases). Deletions cut 6 bases from V and 7 bases from J, with 15 bases between. CDR3 size: 13 residues. Germline-derived CDR1 and CDR2 are SQVTM and ANQGSEA. The CDR3 is CSVRGPQGGELFF. The CDR3 DNA follows: TGCAGCGTCCGAGGTCCCCAGGGCGGGGAGCTGTTTTTT.

The chain is built from TRBV6-2 or TRBV6-3 and TRBJ1-5; 7 bases are shared with TRBD1. CDR1 and CDR2 (germline): MNHEY, SVGEGT. The CDR3 totals 15 residues. Trimming cost V 5 bases and J 7 bases; bases outside gene matches: 11. The DNA of the CDR3 is TGTGCCAGCAGTACAAAACGGACAGGCTGGCAGCCCCAGCATTTT. It is translated as CASSTKRTGWQPQHF.

This chain links TRBV23-1 with TRBJ2-3; the D gene is possibly TRBD1 (6 bases). TRBV23-1 is assigned to the ORF class and has an uncertain function. V was pared by 1 base and J by 2 bases, with 13 bases between. The CDR3 spans 16 residues. The CDR3 here is CASSQWTERATDTQYF. Here the CDR3 DNA reads TGCGCCAGCAGTCAATGGACAGAACGCGCCACAGATACGCAGTATTTT.

In its sample, this clonotype was seen a few times. CDR3 region: CASSQERWTTYNEQFF. The CDR3 DNA follows: TGCGCCAGCAGCCAAGAACGATGGACTACCTACAATGAGCAGTTCTTC. The rearrangement joins TRBV4-1 to TRBJ2-1, with D possibly being TRBD2 (6 bases). Trimming took off 0 bases at V and 2 bases at J, with 11 bases between the two ends. Germline V gives CDR1 MGHRA, CDR2 YSYEKL. This CDR3 contains 16 residues.

The chain employs TRBV14 and TRBJ2-1, with D unresolved. With 4 bases removed from V and 0 bases from J, the gap between germline ends came to 13 bases. CDR1 is SGHDN and CDR2 is FVKESK in the germline V gene. The length of the CDR3 is 16 residues. DNA of the CDR3: TGTGCCAGCAGCCCATACTTAACGAGCTCCTACAATGAGCAGTTCTTC. Translating gives CASSPYLTSSYNEQFF. The entire variable domain, with the rest obtained from reference TRBV14 and TRBJ2-1, is as follows: EAGVTQFPSHSVIEKGQTVTLRCDPISGHDNLYWYRRVMGKEIKFLLHFVKESKQDESGMPNNRFLAERTGGTYSTLKVQPAELEDSGVYFCASSPYLTSSYNEQFFGPGTRLTVL.

In its sample, this clonotype was seen a few times. This chain connects TRBV29-1 to TRBJ1-4; 8 bases align to TRBD1. Germline V gives CDR1 SQVTM, CDR2 ANQGSEA. This CDR3 spans 16 amino acids. The J segment lost 2 bases and the V segment lost 7 bases, leaving 12 bases of the junction unmatched. CDR3 in DNA: TGCAGCGCCTCCGGTGACAGGGGAGCTACTAATGAAAAACTGTTTTTT. Translation: CSASGDRGATNEKLFF.

This clonotype turned up a few times. V and J are TRBV7-3 and TRBJ2-3; 7 nucleotides match TRBD2. V shed 1 base, J shed 9 bases, and the junction held 7 bases outside the gene matches. The CDR3 spans 14 residues. CDR1 is SGHTA, CDR2 FQGTGA, per germline. Here the CDR3 DNA reads TGTGCCAGCAGCTTAATGTCGGGGGGTGGAACGCAGTATTTT. Protein: CASSLMSGGGTQYF.

This clonotype has a handful of counts. The chain carries TRBV12-3 or TRBV12-4 and TRBJ1-5; TRBD1 agrees at 8 bases. This CDR3 has 14 amino acids. The junction had 3 bases not matched to a gene; V was cut back by 3 bases and J by 5 bases. The CDR3: CASSLTGADQPQHF. The CDR3 DNA is TGTGCCAGCAGTTTGACAGGGGCCGATCAGCCCCAGCATTTT.

The chain has TRBV7-9 and TRBJ2-1, with TRBD2 matching 13 bases. Germline CDR1 SEHNR, CDR2 FQNEAQ (reference sequence). CDR3 length: 17 residues. Trimming at V came to 5 bases and at J to 5 bases, leaving 9 bases not matched to a gene. Written as DNA, the CDR3 is TGTGCCAGCAGCCCACGGACTAGCGGGAGTTGGGACAATGAGCAGTTCTTC. This translates into CASSPRTSGSWDNEQFF. Full variable domain (outside the CDR3, taken from reference TRBV7-9 and TRBJ2-1): DTGVSQNPRHKITKRGQNVTFRCDPISEHNRLYWYRQTLGQGPEFLTYFQNEAQLEKSRLLSDRFSAERPKGSFSTLEIQRTEQGDSAMYLCASSPRTSGSWDNEQFFGPGTRLTVL.

This clonotype was detected a few times. The chain uses TRBV12-3 or TRBV12-4 and TRBJ2-7, with D hard to call. This CDR3 spans 14 amino acids. V lost 5 bases and J lost 4, with 15 bases in between. CDR3: CASSPYTELYEQYF. The CDR3 DNA follows: TGTGCCAGCAGTCCATATACGGAACTGTACGAGCAGTACTTC.